The rows below give T cell receptor beta chains drawn from one sample of a study of blood T cell repertoires in COVID-19. The assay was immunoSEQ multiplex PCR, and TCRdb's table has in-frame clones only and misses some. The sample lists fewer than 150,000 clones, less than 75% seen once, with around 0.9% in the top ten. Sequences were obtained from peripheral blood. These receptors all stem from a human donor with acute or convalescent COVID-19. The donor label of this sample is uncertain. The CDR3 runs from the conserved cysteine through the conserved F or W. The D gene is left open where the match is weak. Clone size is given for some rows only: seen once, a few or many times, or a class if the clone is expanded.

>.|TRBD1|TRBJ1-4|TRBV4-1
CASSPTGGSNEKLFF
TGCGCCAGCAGCCCGACAGGGGGCAGTAATGAAAAACTGTTTTTT
>many|.|TRBJ1-1|TRBV4-1
CASSSMTRGRTEAFF
TGCGCCAGCAGCTCCATGACGCGGGGAAGGACTGAAGCTTTCTTT
>.|.|TRBJ1-6|TRBV5-6
CASSLAGPLHF
TGTGCCAGCAGCTTGGCCGGTCCCCTCCACTTT
>few|TRBD1|TRBJ1-1|TRBV19
CASSPRTGGNTEAFF
TGTGCCAGTAGTCCACGGACAGGGGGCAACACTGAAGCTTTCTTT
>.|.|TRBJ2-1|TRBV9
CASSVDLNEQFF
TGTGCCAGCAGCGTAGATCTCAATGAGCAGTTCTTC
>once|.|TRBJ1-5|TRBV12-3/TRBV12-4
CASSLLGAQPQHF
TGTGCCAGCAGTCTCCTAGGAGCTCAGCCCCAGCATTTT
>.|.|TRBJ1-6|TRBV25-1
CASSGGTLRGSYNSPLHF
TGTGCCAGCAGTGGAGGGACACTGAGAGGCTCCTATAATTCACCCCTCCACTTT
>once|.|TRBJ1-2|TRBV7-6
CASSPTGNYGYTF
TGTGCCAGCAGCCCCACAGGGAACTATGGCTACACCTTC
>.|.|TRBJ2-7|TRBV11-2
CASSSPRATYEQYF
TGTGCCAGCAGCTCGCCCAGGGCTACCTACGAGCAGTACTTC
>.|TRBD2|TRBJ2-5|TRBV6-1
CASSEALAGETQYF
TGTGCCAGCAGTGAAGCCCTAGCGGGGGAGACCCAGTACTTC
>.|.|TRBJ2-1|TRBV7-2
CASSLLSGRYNEQFF
TGTGCCAGCAGCTTACTCTCAGGGCGGTACAATGAGCAGTTCTTC
>few|TRBD2|TRBJ2-4|TRBV6-5
CASRSGGWAKNIQYF
TGTGCCAGCAGGAGCGGGGGGTGGGCCAAAAACATTCAGTACTTC
>.|.|TRBJ2-2|TRBV4-1
CASSPALWGRPGELFF
TGCGCCAGCAGCCCCGCGCTCTGGGGGCGACCCGGGGAGCTGTTTTTT
>once|TRBD2|TRBJ2-1|TRBV30
CAWSGGEGRSSYNEQFF
TGTGCCTGGAGTGGGGGGGAGGGCCGAAGCTCCTACAATGAGCAGTTCTTC
>.|.|TRBJ2-2|TRBV29-1
CSVGEASGELFF
TGCAGCGTTGGAGAGGCCTCCGGGGAGCTGTTTTTT
>.|TRBD1|TRBJ1-1|TRBV9
CASSVVGGGAEAFF
TGTGCCAGCAGCGTAGTAGGAGGGGGCGCTGAAGCTTTCTTT
>.|.|TRBJ2-5|TRBV6-5
CASSYQGTWRETQYF
TGTGCCAGCAGTTACCAAGGGACTTGGAGGGAGACCCAGTACTTC
>once|TRBD1|TRBJ2-4|TRBV18
CASSQDYGTGTYF
TGTGCCAGCTCACAGGATTACGGGACAGGGACGTACTTC
>once|.|TRBJ2-5|TRBV19
CASSIDLGGKTQYF
TGTGCCAGTAGTATAGATCTCGGGGGAAAGACCCAGTACTTC
>.|.|TRBJ2-5|TRBV7-2
CASSLNRQAQETQYF
TGTGCCAGCAGCTTAAATAGACAGGCACAAGAGACCCAGTACTTC
>.|.|TRBJ1-2|TRBV27
CASSLQSTGNYGYTF
TGTGCCAGCAGTTTGCAGTCCACAGGGAACTATGGCTACACCTTC
>.|.|TRBJ1-2|TRBV29-1
CSVARDRRYGYTF
TGCAGCGTTGCCCGGGATAGGCGCTATGGCTACACCTTC
>once|.|TRBJ2-2|TRBV19
CASHRAGTGELFF
TGTGCCAGCCACAGGGCGGGCACCGGGGAGCTGTTTTTT
>few|.|TRBJ2-2|TRBV3-1/TRBV3-2
CASSQATGELFF
TGTGCCAGCAGCCAAGCGACCGGGGAGCTGTTTTTT
>.|.|TRBJ1-2|TRBV5-4
CASSLGQKPGYTF
TGTGCCAGCAGCTTGGGTCAGAAACCTGGCTACACCTTC